This T cell receptor (beta chain) was documented in a study of naive and memory T cell subsets. Overall study results and limits: A few larger clonotypes appeared in naive repertoires, especially CD8, possibly memory cells re-expressing CD45RA. Between naive and memory subsets, TCR abundance power law exponents differed. RNA-based TCR counts may shift with T cell activation and differentiation. Clonotypes here are unpaired alpha or beta chain sequences.

The beta constant-region primer was an equimolar mix of two oligonucleotides covering TRBC1 and TRBC2. The ligated cDNA underwent four PCR rounds using SP2 and nested alpha and beta constant-region primers. TCRdb ran MiXCR on the UMI-ligation and nested PCR reads and lists one entry per CDR3 protein. Here the sample spans about 90,000 distinct CDR3 sequences, around 11% being singletons. The CDR3 covers 11 residues. V was cut by 6 bases and J by 3 bases, with 8 bases left in between. Germline CDR1 reads DFQATT; CDR2 reads SNEGSKA (reference sequence). This clonotype was observed a few times. Antigen unknown.

This TCR was sampled from a human donor in good health. The chain joins TRBV20-1 to TRBJ1-1; no clear D. Sequencing input: naive CD4+ T cells from blood. The CDR3 nucleotides read TGCAGTGCGCCGCTGGACACTGAAGCTTTCTTT. Encoded protein: CSAPLDTEAFF.